Following are 10 T cell receptor beta chains from one sample sequenced in a study of blood T cell repertoires in COVID-19. Profiled with immunoSEQ multiplex PCR; TCRdb holds only in-frame clones, not every one. The sample has 300,000 or so clones, 87% seen once. Sequencing was carried out using peripheral blood. The receptors originated from a woman in her forties or fifties who had recovered from COVID-19.

This clone was found once. This chain links TRBV4-3 with TRBJ1-1; TRBD1 matches at 7 bases. The germline gives CDR1 LGHNA, CDR2 YSLEER. The CDR3 sequence is 14 residues long. V dropped 4 bases and J dropped 8; count of bases not matched to a gene: 10. The DNA of the CDR3 is TGCGCCAGCAGCCTCTCCTACTCGGGACAGGAAGCTTTCTTT. Translating it yields CASSLSYSGQEAFF.

V usage is TRBV18 and J usage is TRBJ1-6; 9 positions agree with TRBD1. Germline values: CDR1 KGHSH, CDR2 LQKENI. Trimming cost V 5 bases and J 7 bases; bases outside gene matches: 15. CDR3 size: 18 residues. The CDR3 loop is CASSFRPPRTGENSPLHF. In nucleotides, the CDR3 is TGTGCCAGCTCATTCCGCCCCCCTAGGACAGGGGAGAATTCACCCCTCCACTTT.

V usage is TRBV3-1 (or the pseudogene TRBV3-2) and J usage is TRBJ2-1; weak D call: TRBD2 (6 bases). Germline-derived CDR1 and CDR2 are LGHDT and YNNKEL (reference sequence). The CDR3 runs 15 residues. The V and J ends lost 0 bases and 10 bases respectively, with 16 bases between them. CDR3 in DNA: TGTGCCAGCAGCCAAGATCTCGCGGGGCAAGGCGAGCAGTTCTTC. Translating it yields CASSQDLAGQGEQFF.

This rearrangement joins TRBV6-5 to TRBJ1-5; TRBD1 is a possible D gene (5 bases). The CDR3 extends over 13 amino acids. Germline V lookup: CDR1 MNHEY, CDR2 SVGAGI. Trimming stripped 6 bases from V and 4 bases from J, with 10 bases between. This CDR3 reads CASRLDRNQPQHF. The DNA of the CDR3 is TGTGCCAGCAGGCTCGACAGAAATCAGCCCCAGCATTTT.

V is TRBV7-9 and J is TRBJ2-3; possible D gene TRBD2, 5 bases. V was clipped by 4 bases and J by 1 base, with 15 bases between them. Per germline, CDR1 SEHNR and CDR2 FQNEAQ (reference sequence). The CDR3 is 16 amino acids. The CDR3 nucleotides are TGTGCCAGCAGCTCCCCATTAAGCGGCGGCACAGATACGCAGTATTTT. Residues: CASSSPLSGGTDTQYF.

This chain links TRBV4-3 with TRBJ2-7; D not certain. Trimming cost V 1 base and J 2 bases, with 9 bases left between them. Germline CDR1 LGHNA, CDR2 YSLEER. The CDR3 totals 14 residues. The CDR3 bases are TGCGCCAGCAGCCAAGGGGCCCGGACCTACGAGCAGTACTTC. This translates into CASSQGARTYEQYF.

For the CDR3, the DNA is TGTGCCAGCGCGTTACACCCAACTATAAGACGCTACACCTTC. This translates into CASALHPTIRRYTF. This chain links TRBV27 with TRBJ1-2; D gene ambiguous. Looked up from germline, CDR1 is MNHEY and CDR2 is SMNVEV (reference sequence). V was pared by 8 bases and J by 9 bases, with 22 bases between. CDR3 length equals 14 residues.

This clone was counted a few times. J is TRBJ1-1 and V is TRBV5-1, with D tentatively TRBD1 (6 bases). CDR1 SGHRS and CDR2 YFSETQ come from the germline V gene. The germline V and J ends were trimmed by 0 bases and 1 base, with 10 bases remaining between them. The CDR3 consists of 15 residues. The CDR3, as DNA: TGCGCCAGCAGCTTGGCAGGGGTACCGAACACTGAAGCTTTCTTT. Protein: CASSLAGVPNTEAFF. The variable domain in full, with the rest retrieved from reference TRBV5-1 and TRBJ1-1, is KAGVTQTPRYLIKTRGQQVTLSCSPISGHRSVSWYQQTPGQGLQFLFEYFSETQRNKGNFPGRFSGRQFSNSRSEMNVSTLELGDSALYLCASSLAGVPNTEAFFGQGTRLTVV.

The chain is built from TRBV14 and TRBJ2-7; D might be TRBD1 (5 bases). V shed 4 bases and J shed 1 base, with 17 bases lying between them. Germline CDR1 is SGHDN and CDR2 is FVKESK. This CDR3 region has 16 residues. This CDR3 reads CASSPYKNRFSYEQYF. CDR3 nucleotides: TGTGCCAGCAGCCCCTATAAGAACAGGTTTTCCTACGAGCAGTACTTC.

This chain connects TRBV6-6 to TRBJ2-7; 11 positions match TRBD2. J gave up 1 base and V 7 bases, and 15 bases lay outside the gene matches. This CDR3 spans 18 amino acids. The V gene's germline CDR1 is MNHNY and CDR2 SVGAGI (reference sequence). Here the CDR3 reads CASTQSPTGTSGSYEQYF. The CDR3 nucleotides are TGTGCCAGCACTCAATCTCCGACAGGGACTAGCGGATCCTACGAGCAGTACTTC.